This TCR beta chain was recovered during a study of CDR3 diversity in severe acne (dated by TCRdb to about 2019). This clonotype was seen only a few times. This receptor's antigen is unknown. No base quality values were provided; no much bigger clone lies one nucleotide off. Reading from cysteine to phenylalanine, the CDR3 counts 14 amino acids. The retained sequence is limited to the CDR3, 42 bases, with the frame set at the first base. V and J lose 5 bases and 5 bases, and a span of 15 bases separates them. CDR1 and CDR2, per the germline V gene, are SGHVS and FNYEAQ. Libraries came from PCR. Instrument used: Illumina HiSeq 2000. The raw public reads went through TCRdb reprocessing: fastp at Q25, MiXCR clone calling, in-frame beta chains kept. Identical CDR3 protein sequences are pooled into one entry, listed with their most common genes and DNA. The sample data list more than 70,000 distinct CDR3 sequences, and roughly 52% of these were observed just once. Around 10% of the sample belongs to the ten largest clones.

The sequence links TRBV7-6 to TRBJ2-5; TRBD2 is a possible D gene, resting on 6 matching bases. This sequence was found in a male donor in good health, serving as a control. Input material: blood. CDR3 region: CASSPNSRGETQYF. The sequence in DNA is TGTGCCAGCAGCCCCAACTCGCGGGGCGAGACCCAGTACTTC.